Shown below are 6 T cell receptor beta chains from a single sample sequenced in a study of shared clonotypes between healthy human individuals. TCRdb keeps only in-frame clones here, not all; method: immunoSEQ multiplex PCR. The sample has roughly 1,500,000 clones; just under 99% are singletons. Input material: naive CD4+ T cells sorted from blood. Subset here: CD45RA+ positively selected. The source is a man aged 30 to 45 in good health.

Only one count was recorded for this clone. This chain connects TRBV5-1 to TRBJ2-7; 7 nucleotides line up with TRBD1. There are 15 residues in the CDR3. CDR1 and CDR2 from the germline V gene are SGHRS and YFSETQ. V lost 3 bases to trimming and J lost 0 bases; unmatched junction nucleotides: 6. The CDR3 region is CASSSDRVSSYEQYF. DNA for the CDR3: TGCGCCAGCAGCTCAGACAGGGTCAGCTCCTACGAGCAGTACTTC. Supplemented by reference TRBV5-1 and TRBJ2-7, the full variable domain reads KAGVTQTPRYLIKTRGQQVTLSCSPISGHRSVSWYQQTPGQGLQFLFEYFSETQRNKGNFPGRFSGRQFSNSRSEMNVSTLELGDSALYLCASSSDRVSSYEQYFGPGTRLTVT.

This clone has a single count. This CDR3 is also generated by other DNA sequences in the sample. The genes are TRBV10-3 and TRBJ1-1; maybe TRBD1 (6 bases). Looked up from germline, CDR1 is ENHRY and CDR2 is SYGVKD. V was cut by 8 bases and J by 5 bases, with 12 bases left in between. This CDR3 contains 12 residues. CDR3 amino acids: CAISGGGTEAFF. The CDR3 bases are TGTGCCATCTCGGGAGGGGGGACTGAAGCTTTCTTT.

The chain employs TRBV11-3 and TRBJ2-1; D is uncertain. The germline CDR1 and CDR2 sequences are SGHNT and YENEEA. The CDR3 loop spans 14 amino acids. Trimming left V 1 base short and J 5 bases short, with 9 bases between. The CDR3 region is CASSLVGRNNEQFF. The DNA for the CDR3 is TGTGCCAGCAGCTTAGTTGGTCGGAACAATGAGCAGTTCTTC. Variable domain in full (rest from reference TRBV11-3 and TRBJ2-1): EAGVVQSPRYKIIEKKQPVAFWCNPISGHNTLYWYLQNLGQGPELLIRYENEEAVDDSQLPKDRFSAERLKGVDSTLKIQPAELGDSAVYLCASSLVGRNNEQFFGPGTRLTVL.

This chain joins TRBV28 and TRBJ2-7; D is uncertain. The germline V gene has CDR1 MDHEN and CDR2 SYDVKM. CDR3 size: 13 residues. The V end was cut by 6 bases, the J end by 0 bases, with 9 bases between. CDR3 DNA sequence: TGTGCCAGCAGCCGCGCTAGCTCCTACGAGCAGTACTTC. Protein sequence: CASSRASSYEQYF.

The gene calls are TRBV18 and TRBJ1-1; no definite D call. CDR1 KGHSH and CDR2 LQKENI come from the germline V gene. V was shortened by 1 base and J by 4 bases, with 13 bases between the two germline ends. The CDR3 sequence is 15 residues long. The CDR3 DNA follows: TGTGCCAGCTCACCACAGGGCCCCGAGATCACTGAAGCTTTCTTT. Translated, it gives CASSPQGPEITEAFF.

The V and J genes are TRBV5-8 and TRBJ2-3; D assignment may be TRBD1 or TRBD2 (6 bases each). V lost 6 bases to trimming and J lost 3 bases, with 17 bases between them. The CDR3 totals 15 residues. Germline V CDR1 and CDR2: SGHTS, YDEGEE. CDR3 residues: CASTRGGQWTDTQYF. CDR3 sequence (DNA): TGTGCCAGCACCAGGGGAGGACAGTGGACAGATACGCAGTATTTT. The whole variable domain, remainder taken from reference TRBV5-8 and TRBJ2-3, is EAGVTQSPTHLIKTRGQQATLRCSPISGHTSVYWYQQALGLGLQFLLWYDEGEERNRGNFPPRFSGRQFPNYSSELNVNALELEDSALYLCASTRGGQWTDTQYFGPGTRLTVL.